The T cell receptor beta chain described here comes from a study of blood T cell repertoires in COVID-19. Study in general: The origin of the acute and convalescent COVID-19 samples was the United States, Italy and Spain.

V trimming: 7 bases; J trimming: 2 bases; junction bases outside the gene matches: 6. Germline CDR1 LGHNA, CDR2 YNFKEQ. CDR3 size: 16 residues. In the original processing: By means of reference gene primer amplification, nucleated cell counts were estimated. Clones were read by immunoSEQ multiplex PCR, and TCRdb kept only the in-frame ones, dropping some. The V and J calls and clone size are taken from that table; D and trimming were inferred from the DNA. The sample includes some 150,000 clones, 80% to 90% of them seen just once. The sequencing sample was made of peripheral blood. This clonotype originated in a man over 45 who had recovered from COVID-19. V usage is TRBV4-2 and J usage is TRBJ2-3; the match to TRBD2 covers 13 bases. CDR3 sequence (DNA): TGTGCCAGCACCAGGACTAGCGGGGGAATCACAGATACGCAGTATTTT. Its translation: CASTRTSGGITDTQYF.